These 10 T cell receptor beta chains came from one sample sequenced in a study of chemoradiotherapy in HPV16-positive cancers. Sequencing was performed with immunoSEQ multiplex PCR; in TCRdb, only in-frame clones are kept and a portion is missing. The sample contains approximately 5,700 clones, roughly 86% of which appear only once. The source material was tumor tissue, sampled from a patient who underwent chemoradiotherapy. The source of these receptors is a human donor with HPV-associated anogenital cancer.

The CDR3 loop is CASSPGLGRETEKLFF. For the CDR3, the DNA is TGCGCCAGCAGCCCGGGACTCGGACGGGAAACAGAAAAACTGTTTTTT. This sequence joins TRBV5-1 and TRBJ1-4, with D possibly being TRBD1 (5 bases). The CDR3 spans 16 residues. Germline V gene lookup returns CDR1 SGHRS and CDR2 YFSETQ. Trimming stripped 4 bases from V and 8 bases from J, with 21 bases between.

V usage is TRBV4-1 and J usage is TRBJ2-5; 8 bases are shared with TRBD1. Trimming removed 2 bases from V and 2 bases from J; junction bases left unmatched: 4. The CDR3 totals 15 residues. CDR1 is MGHRA, CDR2 YSYEKL, per germline. CDR3 DNA sequence: TGCGCCAGCAGCCAACAGGGGGCAGAGCAAGAGACCCAGTACTTC. It specifies CASSQQGAEQETQYF.

The chain joins TRBV28 to TRBJ2-7; D is unclear. The CDR3 runs to 13 residues. Germline-derived CDR1 and CDR2 are MDHEN and SYDVKM. Deletions cut 3 bases from V and 3 bases from J, with 9 bases between. The CDR3: CASSFAPGYEQYF. The DNA of the CDR3 is TGTGCCAGCAGTTTCGCGCCTGGCTACGAGCAGTACTTC.

The chain recombines TRBV19 with TRBJ2-1; TRBD1 matches at 8 bases. V shed 4 bases and J 7 bases; nucleotides not matched to a gene: 6. The CDR3 runs 14 residues. Germline values: CDR1 LNHDA, CDR2 SQIVND (reference sequence). The CDR3 reads CASSKTGVGNEQFF. Here the CDR3 DNA reads TGTGCCAGTAGTAAGACAGGGGTTGGGAATGAGCAGTTCTTC.

The CDR3 nucleotides are TGTGCCAGCAGCTTTAGCGCGGAGCAGTACTTC. Translated, it gives CASSFSAEQYF. The chain couples TRBV7-9 to TRBJ2-7, with D possibly matching TRBD2 (5 bases). CDR3 length equals 11 residues. Germline V gene sequence: CDR1 SEHNR, CDR2 FQNEAQ (reference sequence). With 3 bases removed from V and 7 bases from J, the gap between germline ends came to 7 bases.

This clone was seen just once. The J gene is TRBJ2-7, the V gene TRBV9; the D gene is possibly TRBD1 (6 bases). The germline gives CDR1 SGDLS, CDR2 YYNGEE. V lost 0 bases to trimming and J lost 0 bases, with 10 bases between them. This CDR3 has 15 residues. CDR3 bases: TGTGCCAGCAGCGTAGGGGACATCGGCTCCTACGAGCAGTACTTC. Encoded protein: CASSVGDIGSYEQYF.

This sequence joins TRBV12-5 and TRBJ1-1; no definite D call. Germline-derived CDR1 and CDR2 are LGHNT and FRNRAP. Trimming took off 4 bases at V and 7 bases at J, with 16 bases between the two ends. The CDR3 has 14 residues. The CDR3 DNA reads as TGTGCTAGTGGTTCCAGTCGTCACGAGGGTGAAGCTTTCTTT. Protein product: CASGSSRHEGEAFF.

The chain uses TRBV30 and TRBJ2-2; D ambiguous. V shed 3 bases and J shed 0 bases, with 11 bases lying between them. CDR1 and CDR2 from the germline V gene are GTSNPN and SVGIG (reference sequence). This CDR3 has 15 amino acids. In DNA form, the CDR3 reads TGTGCCTGGAGACGGACCGGCGCGAACACCGGGGAGCTGTTTTTT. It specifies CAWRRTGANTGELFF.

This chain connects TRBV2 to TRBJ1-2; 7 bases agree with TRBD1. The V gene end was trimmed by 3 bases and the J gene end by 7 bases; junction bases not matched to a gene: 5. CDR1 is SNHLY and CDR2 is FYNNEI in the germline V gene. The CDR3 is made up of 13 amino acids. The CDR3, as DNA: TGTGCCAGCAGTGACGACAGGGCGGGTGGCTACACCTTC. It yields the protein CASSDDRAGGYTF.

The V gene is TRBV7-9, the J gene TRBJ2-5; D gene unclear. The CDR3 totals 18 residues. Trimming took off 1 base at V and 5 bases at J, with 23 bases between the two ends. Looked up from germline, CDR1 is SEHNR and CDR2 is FQNEAQ (reference sequence). CDR3 bases: TGTGCCAGCAGCTTAGAAGGGCGCGTTACCCTTTCTTATGAGACCCAGTACTTC. Its protein is CASSLEGRVTLSYETQYF.